This TCR beta chain was sequenced for a study of Ad26.COV2.S vaccination and SARS-CoV-2 variants. The method was immunoSEQ multiplex PCR; TCRdb's version includes in-frame clones alone and lacks a portion of them. Found here are 350,000 to 550,000 clones, approximately 89% of them singletons; the top ten hold 2% to 3%. The V segment lost 2 bases and the J segment 1 base; nucleotides outside the gene matches: 4. The CDR3 has 16 amino acids. Germline values: CDR1 MNHEY, CDR2 SVGAGI. Treatment meaning: 15 to 20 received Ad26.COV2.S at low or high dose, single or two shots; 5 received placebo; per-sample allocation not given. After the first vaccine or placebo injection, samples were drawn on day 63.

The chain is built from TRBV6-5 and TRBJ2-2, with 7 bases aligning to TRBD1. The source material was peripheral blood, sampled in a trial of Ad26.COV2.S vaccine versus placebo. The TCR originated in a person between 18 and 60 years old who received the Ad26.COV2.S COVID-19 vaccine or a placebo. The CDR3 bases are TGTGCCAGCAGTTACCCGACAGGGAAGAACACCGGGGAGCTGTTTTTT. Residues: CASSYPTGKNTGELFF.